The next 4 T cell receptor beta chains were all read from a single sample in a study of T-cell reconstitution after alpha-beta-depleted transplantation in children. This sample's TCRbeta library carried unique molecular identifier barcodes. TCRdb independently ran MiXCR on the PCR reads; one entry per CDR3 protein. The sample yields some 500,000 distinct CDR3 sequences, about 30% seen once. The sequencing used PBMCs from the stem cell graft donor, collected from the stem cell graft. These receptors originate from a human donor who donated a stem cell graft to a child with aplastic anemia.

This clonotype was counted only a few times. The CDR3 spells CASSLSGTGVDTQYF. Here the CDR3 DNA reads TGTGCCAGCAGTTTGTCCGGGACAGGGGTAGATACGCAGTATTTT. The chain has TRBV12-3 or TRBV12-4 and TRBJ2-3; the match to TRBD1 covers 10 bases. This CDR3 spans 15 amino acids. The J segment lost 5 bases and the V segment lost 3 bases, leaving 5 bases of the junction unmatched.

The J gene is TRBJ1-5, the V gene TRBV19, with D hard to call. CDR3 size: 15 residues. Germline V CDR1 and CDR2: LNHDA, SQIVND (reference sequence). V was cut by 0 bases and J by 11 bases, with 17 bases left in between. The chain's CDR3 is CASSIDPSAGRTQHF. The CDR3 DNA reads TGTGCCAGTAGTATAGATCCGAGCGCGGGCAGAACCCAGCATTTT.

This clonotype was seen a single time. CDR3 nucleotide sequence: TGTGCCAGCAAGGGTGGCAGATCTAGCACAGATACGCAGTATTTT. This gives the protein CASKGGRSSTDTQYF. V gene TRBV11-2 combines with J gene TRBJ2-3, with D unresolved. The CDR3 contains 15 residues. The germline V gene encodes CDR1 SGHAT and CDR2 FQNNGV. Trimming cost V 7 bases and J 0 bases, with 14 bases left between them.

This clonotype has ten or more counts. The V gene is TRBV20-1, the J gene TRBJ2-1; D gene unclear. The CDR3 loop spans 14 amino acids. The germline V gene encodes CDR1 DFQATT and CDR2 SNEGSKA (reference sequence). Trimming stripped 4 bases from V and 5 bases from J, with 15 bases between. DNA for the CDR3: TGCAGTGCTACTAGAAGAGGTGTCCACAATGAGCAGTTCTTC. It codes for CSATRRGVHNEQFF.